The 26 T cell receptor beta chains below come from one sample, sequenced in a study of Ad26.COV2.S vaccination and SARS-CoV-2 variants. Treatment: some 20 received Ad26.COV2.S at low or high dose, single or two shots; 5 received placebo; per-sample allocation not given. Vaccine and placebo recipients were sampled on day 63 after the first injection. TCRdb's table, derived via immunoSEQ multiplex PCR, lists solely in-frame clones and lacks some. The data show approximately 500,000 clones, with around 88% seen just once and around 13% held by the top ten. The specimen comprised peripheral blood, sampled in a trial of Ad26.COV2.S vaccine versus placebo. Receptors were obtained from a person aged 18-60 years who received the Ad26.COV2.S COVID-19 vaccine or a placebo.

The chain joins TRBV5-6 to TRBJ2-2; 7 bases fit TRBD2. CDR1 and CDR2 (germline): SGHDT, YYEEEE. The CDR3 is made up of 16 amino acids. Germline trimming cut 3 bases from V and 4 bases from J; bases unmatched to any gene: 9. CDR3 residues: CASSWEGQSSTGELFF. The CDR3, as DNA: TGTGCCAGCAGCTGGGAGGGGCAGTCGAGCACCGGGGAGCTGTTTTTT.

This rearrangement joins TRBV4-2 to TRBJ1-3; 10 positions agree with TRBD1. CDR3 length equals 20 residues. The ends lost 0 bases at V and 0 bases at J; junction bases unmatched: 11. Germline V gene sequence: CDR1 LGHNA, CDR2 YNFKEQ. The CDR3 is CASSQDLTGGLPISGNTIYF. The CDR3 DNA follows: TGTGCCAGCAGCCAAGATTTGACAGGGGGCCTCCCCATCTCTGGAAACACCATATATTTT.

This clone has more than one count but fewer than ten. V is TRBV25-1 and J is TRBJ1-6; D unresolved. Trimming cost V 4 bases and J 7 bases, with 5 bases left between them. The CDR3 covers 12 residues. Germline-derived CDR1 and CDR2 are MGHDK and SYGVNS. The CDR3 DNA is TGTGCCAGCAGTGTTTCGAATTCACCCCTCCACTTT. Protein: CASSVSNSPLHF.

This clone occurred once. The chain joins TRBV29-1 to TRBJ1-4; D uncertain. Germline CDR1 and CDR2: SQVTM and ANQGSEA. The CDR3 contains 11 residues. V shed 7 bases and J shed 7 bases, with 10 bases lying between them. This CDR3 reads CSGTIGEKLFF. The CDR3 DNA reads as TGCAGCGGTACAATTGGTGAAAAACTGTTTTTT.

J is TRBJ2-2 and V is TRBV9, with TRBD1 as a possible D gene (7 bases). With 0 bases removed from V and 7 bases from J, the gap between germline ends came to 16 bases. CDR3 size: 16 residues. Germline loops: CDR1 SGDLS, CDR2 YYNGEE. CDR3 sequence (DNA): TGTGCCAGCAGCGTAGCCGTGGAGGGGGCAGGCGGGGAGCTGTTTTTT. Its translation is CASSVAVEGAGGELFF.

This chain uses TRBV6-5 with TRBJ1-2, with D possibly matching TRBD1 (6 bases). Trimming removed 5 bases from V and 0 bases from J, with 10 bases in between. There are 14 residues in the CDR3. In germline, CDR1 is MNHEY, CDR2 SVGAGI. The CDR3 reads CASSTGTANYGYTF. CDR3 DNA sequence: TGTGCCAGCAGTACAGGGACGGCTAACTATGGCTACACCTTC.

The rearrangement links TRBV29-1 to TRBJ2-1, with TRBD2 matching over 7 bases. Germline CDR1 is SQVTM and CDR2 is ANQGSEA. J gave up 4 bases and V 2 bases, and 8 bases lay outside the gene matches. The CDR3 has 15 residues. CDR3 in amino acids: CSVELPSGAYNEQFF. CDR3 DNA: TGCAGCGTTGAATTGCCTAGCGGAGCGTACAATGAGCAGTTCTTC.

This clone was counted between two and nine times. CDR3 sequence (DNA): TGTGCCAGCAGTCGAGAAGCGGGTAGTCCGACGTATCGGTTCTTC. Protein sequence: CASSREAGSPTYRFF. The chain couples TRBV4-2 to TRBJ2-1; TRBD2 might be the D (6 bases). Germline-derived CDR1 and CDR2 are LGHNA and YNFKEQ. The CDR3 runs to 15 residues. The ends were cut back, 6 bases at V and 15 bases at J, with 27 bases in the middle.

The chain is built from TRBV4-3 and TRBJ2-2, with a possible D match to TRBD2 (5 bases). Trimming took 0 bases from V and 1 from J, leaving 12 bases between them. The CDR3 is 17 amino acids. Germline values: CDR1 LGHNA, CDR2 YSLEER. The DNA of the CDR3 is TGCGCCAGCAGCCAAGAAGCCCTAGCCGGGAACACCGGGGAGCTGTTTTTT. Residues: CASSQEALAGNTGELFF.

The chain uses TRBV7-9 and TRBJ2-1; 13 nucleotides align to TRBD2. The CDR3 loop spans 19 amino acids. V lost 0 bases to trimming and J lost 6 bases; unmatched junction nucleotides: 11. Germline V gene data show CDR1 as SEHNR and CDR2 as FQNEAQ (reference sequence). For the CDR3, the DNA is TGTGCCAGCAGCTTAGCGAGGACTAGCGGGAGTTCGGATACCAATGAGCAGTTCTTC. Translated: CASSLARTSGSSDTNEQFF. Complete variable domain (other parts from reference TRBV7-9 and TRBJ2-1): DTGVSQNPRHKITKRGQNVTFRCDPISEHNRLYWYRQTLGQGPEFLTYFQNEAQLEKSRLLSDRFSAERPKGSFSTLEIQRTEQGDSAMYLCASSLARTSGSSDTNEQFFGPGTRLTVL.

The gene calls are TRBV4-3 and TRBJ2-1; D is perhaps TRBD2 (6 bases). The CDR3 runs to 20 residues. Germline loops: CDR1 LGHNA, CDR2 YSLEER. V lost 0 bases and J 0 bases, leaving 21 bases between the germline ends. Here the CDR3 DNA reads TGCGCCAGCAGCCAAGAGTTCTTGGTAGCGGTGGCGGGCTCCTACAATGAGCAGTTCTTC. It yields the protein CASSQEFLVAVAGSYNEQFF.

The rearrangement uses TRBV4-2 and TRBJ2-4, with 10 bases matching TRBD2. Germline lookup yields CDR1 LGHNA and CDR2 YNFKEQ. Losses at the gene ends were 0 bases for V and 2 bases for J; bases not matched to a gene: 7. The CDR3 totals 18 residues. CDR3 in amino acids: CASSQEKSSGSPKNIQYF. The DNA for the CDR3 is TGTGCCAGCAGCCAAGAAAAGTCTAGCGGGAGTCCCAAAAACATTCAGTACTTC.

The rearrangement joins TRBV6-5 to TRBJ2-2; D is unclear. CDR1 and CDR2 (germline): MNHEY, SVGAGI. This CDR3 contains 14 residues. V lost 5 bases and J 3 bases, leaving 10 bases between the germline ends. This CDR3 is CASSTQTYTGELFF. The CDR3 DNA reads TGTGCCAGCAGTACACAGACCTACACCGGGGAGCTGTTTTTT.

The V call is TRBV9, the J call TRBJ2-7, with TRBD2 identical over 13 bases. CDR3 length: 15 amino acids. Germline CDR1 and CDR2: SGDLS and YYNGEE. V lost 4 bases to trimming and J lost 4 bases; unmatched junction nucleotides: 5. CDR3 DNA sequence: TGTGCCAGCAGCCCCGGGACTAGCGGGACTTACGAGCAGTACTTC. It translates to CASSPGTSGTYEQYF.

The chain couples TRBV4-3 to TRBJ2-3, with TRBD2 matching over 10 bases. The J segment lost 6 bases and the V segment lost 4 bases, leaving 10 bases of the junction unmatched. The V gene's germline CDR1 is LGHNA and CDR2 YSLEER. This CDR3 region has 16 residues. This CDR3 reads CASSLELAGVGDTQYF. CDR3 DNA sequence: TGCGCCAGCAGCCTGGAGCTAGCGGGAGTGGGGGATACGCAGTATTTT.

This rearrangement joins TRBV12-3 or TRBV12-4 to TRBJ2-1, with D tentatively TRBD2 (5 bases). Trimming stripped 4 bases from V and 7 bases from J, with 11 bases between. CDR3 length: 13 residues. CDR3 nucleotides: TGTGCCAGCAGTTGGGTCGGGGTGAATGAGCAGTTCTTC. It codes for CASSWVGVNEQFF.

CDR3 bases: TGTGCCAGCAGTCCCCGATTTGGCGAGCAGTACTTC. Residues: CASSPRFGEQYF. The rearrangement joins TRBV6-5 to TRBJ2-7; unclear D gene. CDR3 length: 12 residues. Germline CDR1 reads MNHEY; CDR2 reads SVGAGI. The V and J ends lost 5 bases and 6 bases respectively, with 11 bases between them.

Only one count was recorded for this clone. This chain connects TRBV28 to TRBJ1-1, with D tentatively TRBD1 (5 bases). Looked up from germline, CDR1 is MDHEN and CDR2 is SYDVKM. The CDR3 consists of 14 residues. V shed 10 bases and J shed 6 bases, with 21 bases lying between them. The CDR3 spells CATQLPGRYSEAFF. CDR3 bases: TGTGCCACCCAGTTGCCAGGGAGGTACTCTGAAGCTTTCTTT.

This rearrangement joins TRBV4-3 to TRBJ2-1; 8 nucleotides match TRBD2. The CDR3 runs 14 residues. After removal of 6 bases from V and 3 bases from J, the junction contained 4 bases not matched to a gene. CDR1 and CDR2 from the germline V gene are LGHNA and YSLEER. CDR3 bases: TGCGCCAGCAGTCCCGGGACTAGCTACAATGAGCAGTTCTTC. Translation: CASSPGTSYNEQFF.

The chain couples TRBV5-8 to TRBJ2-1; TRBD1 matches at 9 bases. Germline trimming cut 4 bases from V and 8 bases from J; bases unmatched to any gene: 10. The CDR3 extends over 15 amino acids. The germline gives CDR1 SGHTS, CDR2 YDEGEE. CDR3 bases: TGTGCCAGCAGCCAAATCAAACGGACAGGGGATGAGCAGTTCTTC. This encodes CASSQIKRTGDEQFF.

This chain uses TRBV20-1 with TRBJ2-5; D unclear. Trimming left V 6 bases short and J 5 bases short, with 10 bases between. Germline CDR1 is DFQATT and CDR2 is SNEGSKA (reference sequence). CDR3 length: 11 amino acids. CDR3 DNA: TGCAGTGCGCCTCTTGGGGAGACCCAGTACTTC. This sequence encodes CSAPLGETQYF.

The chain joins TRBV28 to TRBJ1-1, with 10 bases identical to TRBD1. The CDR3 consists of 14 residues. Germline CDR1 and CDR2: MDHEN and SYDVKM. The junction had 7 bases not matched to a gene; V was cut back by 7 bases and J by 5 bases. The CDR3 protein is CASNPPGQGTEAFF. The CDR3 DNA reads TGTGCCAGCAACCCCCCGGGACAGGGGACTGAAGCTTTCTTT.

This clone was counted many times. DNA for the CDR3: TGTGCCAGCAGCTTGACGGCCAGGGGAGAAAAACTGTTTTTT. Residues: CASSLTARGEKLFF. The chain carries TRBV5-5 and TRBJ1-4, with D maybe TRBD1 (6 bases). The length of the CDR3 is 14 residues. Germline V gene lookup returns CDR1 SGHKS and CDR2 YYEKEE (reference sequence). The germline V and J ends were trimmed by 1 base and 8 bases, with 12 bases remaining between them.

This clone was detected a few times. The genes are TRBV30 and TRBJ2-6; weak D call: TRBD2 (6 bases). Germline V gives CDR1 GTSNPN, CDR2 SVGIG (reference sequence). The CDR3 runs to 17 residues. V was cut by 8 bases and J by 0 bases, with 20 bases left in between. CDR3 loop: CAGRQRGGNSGANVLTF. CDR3 in DNA: TGTGCCGGACGACAACGGGGAGGCAACTCTGGGGCCAACGTCCTGACTTTC.

The chain is built from TRBV5-1 and TRBJ2-1; a possible D gene is TRBD2 (5 bases). The CDR3 is made up of 14 amino acids. Germline V gene data show CDR1 as SGHRS and CDR2 as YFSETQ. V was pared by 6 bases and J by 3 bases, with 13 bases between. This CDR3 reads CASKVEALYNEQFF. In DNA, the CDR3 is TGCGCCAGCAAGGTGGAGGCCCTCTACAATGAGCAGTTCTTC.

This clone was picked up a small number of times. The chain joins TRBV3-1 (or the pseudogene TRBV3-2) to TRBJ1-6, with unresolved D. Trimming shortened V by 4 bases and J by 9 bases, and 10 bases separated the two germline ends. The CDR3 sequence is 13 residues long. Germline V lookup: CDR1 LGHDT, CDR2 YNNKEL (reference sequence). In nucleotides, the CDR3 is TGTGCCAGCAGCCCCGCGCAGCGTTCACCCCTCCACTTT. This gives the protein CASSPAQRSPLHF.